This T cell receptor (beta chain) stems from a study of immune heterogeneity within non-small cell lung tumors. This clonotype was observed a few times. Its antigen is unidentified. Each sample used 550 to 600 ng of genomic DNA from bulk tumor tissue. Taken during surgery, several biopsies per primary tumor were spaced as far apart as possible within the tumor mass. Curative operations were performed on patients who had untreated, newly diagnosed non-small cell lung cancer. For the TCR beta CDR3, multiplex PCR with 32 V and 13 J primers performed the amplification. TCRdb recomputed calls from the multiplex PCR reads with MiXCR, one row per CDR3 protein. Here the sample spans roughly 6,500 distinct CDR3 sequences, roughly 21% being singletons. Study results and limitations: Higher local tumor mutational burden went with moderately higher local T-cell clonality, R around 0.35.

Germline CDR1 MDHEN, CDR2 SYDVKM. V was clipped by 2 bases and J by 1 base, with 4 bases between them. This CDR3 has 13 residues. The specimen sequenced was lung tumor tissue. This TCR came from a female donor with non-small cell lung cancer. V usage is TRBV28 and J usage is TRBJ2-3; no clear D. CDR3 nucleotide sequence: TGTGCCAGCAGTTTACGGGGCACAGATACGCAGTATTTT. Its protein product is CASSLRGTDTQYF.